This T cell receptor (beta chain) came from a study of identical twins. V was clipped by 2 bases and J by 3 bases, with 15 bases between them. Looked up from germline, CDR1 is SGDLS and CDR2 is YYNGEE. This CDR3 spans 15 amino acids. MiXCR was run by TCRdb on the 5' RACE reads, yielding one entry per CDR3 protein. The table lists under 450,000 distinct CDR3 sequences, around 20% of them singletons. Note on this clonotype: Its antigen is currently unknown.

Findings of the study overall: The study based its conclusions on cross-sectional statistical analysis and did not follow the same donors. Weaker excess twin sharing was seen among beta out-of-frame sequences.

The TCR originated in a man aged 45-65 years in good health. Sample: naive T cells sorted from blood. The gene calls are TRBV9 and TRBJ2-7; tentative D call: TRBD2 (6 bases). DNA of the CDR3: TGTGCCAGCAGCGTCTCGGGAGCACTTCACTACGAGCAGTACTTC. It is translated as CASSVSGALHYEQYF.